This TCR beta chain came from a study of cytomegalovirus exposure and HLA in healthy donors. Whole-study findings and limits: Across donors, sequencing depth was assumed by presence/absence analyses to be roughly uniform.

The CDR3 totals 17 residues. CDR1 and CDR2 from the germline V gene are LGHNA and YSLEER. With 3 bases clipped from V and 4 bases from J, the junction kept 10 bases outside the gene matches. With 60 Vbeta and 13 Jbeta primers, the PCR was carried out. Data came from immunoSEQ multiplex PCR; TCRdb stores just in-frame clones and leaves some out. The sample has 150,000 or so clones; around four fifths are singletons. As regards this clone: The antigen is not known.

The sequenced sample consisted of PBMCs. V and J are TRBV4-3 and TRBJ2-3, with TRBD2 identical over 10 bases. The sequence was obtained from a man aged 30-40 years in good health and CMV-seronegative. The DNA for the CDR3 is TGCGCCAGCAGCCAGGAGGGTGCTAGCGGGGGCGCAGATACGCAGTATTTT. Translation gives CASSQEGASGGADTQYF.